These 14 T cell receptor beta chains came from one sample sequenced in a study of T cells expressing NK-cell markers. TCRdb re-called the 5' RACE reads; every CDR3 protein appears as one record, without DNA. This table lists about 540,000 distinct CDR3 sequences. The source material was blood T cells: a sorted CD56 or NKG2C T cell subset, CD4+ or CD8+ T cells, or bulk PBMC T cells (not recorded which). Every receptor here comes from a man aged 18 to 29 in good health.

The chain recombines TRBV27 with TRBJ2-1; TCRdb selects TRBD2, and the lack of DNA leaves this call unchecked. CDR1 is MNHEY and CDR2 is SMNVEV in the germline V gene (reference sequence). There are 15 residues in the CDR3. The CDR3 sequence is CASSLLAGDLYEQFF.

The rearrangement uses TRBV4-3 and TRBJ2-2. The CDR3 has 14 amino acids. Germline V CDR1 and CDR2: LGHNA, YSLEER. The CDR3 loop reads CASSQTRNTGELFF.

V is TRBV5-1 and J is TRBJ2-1; TCRdb returns TRBD2, unconfirmable since there is no DNA. This CDR3 has 16 amino acids. Per the germline V gene, CDR1 is SGHRS and CDR2 is YFSETQ. The CDR3 sequence: CASSSRLAGGHDEQFF.

J is TRBJ2-1 and V is TRBV12-5; no DNA is available, so the TRBD2 call from TCRdb remains unchecked. The CDR3 extends over 17 amino acids. Germline CDR1 LGHNT, CDR2 FRNRAP. The CDR3 region is CASGFRAGTRPEDEQFF. The full variable domain, with the rest looked up from reference TRBV12-5 and TRBJ2-1, is DARVTQTPRHKVTEMGQEVTMRCQPILGHNTVFWYRQTMMQGLELLAYFRNRAPLDDSGMPKDRFSAEMPDATLATLKIQPSEPRDSAVYFCASGFRAGTRPEDEQFFGPGTRLTVL.

The V call is TRBV2, the J call TRBJ2-5. The CDR3 runs 13 residues. Germline values: CDR1 SNHLY, CDR2 FYNNEI. The CDR3 reads CASSGTEEETQYF.

The chain recombines TRBV9 with TRBJ2-2; with no DNA, the TCRdb D assignment of TRBD2 cannot be verified. CDR3 size: 15 residues. Germline assignment: CDR1 SGDLS and CDR2 YYNGEE. The CDR3 region is CASSSLASDTGELFF.

The rearrangement joins TRBV6-2 or TRBV6-3 to TRBJ2-5; the TCRdb call, TRBD2, lacks DNA for checking. CDR3 size: 16 residues. Per germline, CDR1 MNHEY and CDR2 SVGEGT. CDR3 loop: CASSYPASGSQETQYF.

The chain carries TRBV6-1 and TRBJ2-7; TCRdb's assignment of TRBD1 cannot be checked, as there is no DNA. Germline V lookup: CDR1 MNHNS, CDR2 SASEGT. This CDR3 has 16 amino acids. CDR3 loop: CASSRLLPGHPHEQYF.

The rearrangement joins TRBV7-8 to TRBJ2-5; TCRdb names TRBD2, which stays unverified in the absence of DNA. The CDR3 has 18 residues. CDR1 and CDR2 (germline): SGHVS, FQNEAQ. This CDR3 is CASSLEGSSGRLWETQYF. The variable domain in full, with the rest retrieved from reference TRBV7-8 and TRBJ2-5, is GAGVSQSPRYKVAKRGQDVALRCDPISGHVSLFWYQQALGQGPEFLTYFQNEAQLDKSGLPSDRFFAERPEGSVSTLKIQRTQQEDSAVYLCASSLEGSSGRLWETQYFGPGTRLLVL.

The V and J genes are TRBV5-5 and TRBJ2-3. Germline V gene data show CDR1 as SGHKS and CDR2 as YYEKEE (reference sequence). This CDR3 spans 13 amino acids. The CDR3 spells CASGVPSTDTQYF.

The chain links TRBV21-1 to TRBJ2-2; checking the TCRdb D call of TRBD1 is not possible without DNA. TRBV21-1 is shown as a pseudogene. CDR3 length equals 16 residues. CDR3 protein: CASNPDRGAEAGELFF.

This chain uses TRBV5-1 with TRBJ2-1; TCRdb returns TRBD2, unconfirmable since there is no DNA. The CDR3 sequence is 17 residues long. CDR1 and CDR2 (germline): SGHRS, YFSETQ. CDR3 residues: CASSLSGVAGKYNEQFF.

This chain joins TRBV20-1 and TRBJ2-1; the TRBD2 assignment by TCRdb is unverifiable without DNA. Germline V gene lookup returns CDR1 DFQATT and CDR2 SNEGSKA (reference sequence). CDR3 length: 13 amino acids. CDR3: CSARAGTRAEQFF.

The CDR3 region is CASAFYSGANVLTF. The chain combines TRBV5-1 with TRBJ2-6. Per the germline V gene, CDR1 is SGHRS and CDR2 is YFSETQ. The CDR3 has 14 amino acids.